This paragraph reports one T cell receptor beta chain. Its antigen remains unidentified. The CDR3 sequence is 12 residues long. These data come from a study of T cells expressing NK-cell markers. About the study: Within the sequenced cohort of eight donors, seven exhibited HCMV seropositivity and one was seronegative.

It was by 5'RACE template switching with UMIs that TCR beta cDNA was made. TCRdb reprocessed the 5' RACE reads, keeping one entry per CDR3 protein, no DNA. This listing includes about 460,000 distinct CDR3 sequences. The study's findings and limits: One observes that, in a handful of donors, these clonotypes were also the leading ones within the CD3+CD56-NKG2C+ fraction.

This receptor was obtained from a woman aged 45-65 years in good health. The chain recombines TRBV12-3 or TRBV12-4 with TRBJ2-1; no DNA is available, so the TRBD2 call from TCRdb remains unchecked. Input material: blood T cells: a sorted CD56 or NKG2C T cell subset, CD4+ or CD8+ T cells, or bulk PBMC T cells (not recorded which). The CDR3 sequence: CASSPRDSLSIF.